The T cell receptor beta chain described here comes from a study of blood T cell dynamics during melanoma immunotherapy (TCRdb year 2020). A note on the overall study: The patients had metastatic melanoma and were given first-line pembrolizumab or nivolumab plus ipilimumab as standard of care in the United Kingdom. Peripheral T cell receptor repertoires of metastatic melanoma patients were profiled before and after one cycle of checkpoint inhibitor therapy to find early correlates of response. Consecutive patients formed a training cohort, and a further independent group of patients from the same centre was pooled into an external validation set.

Every bulk PBMC sample had a fixed 350 ng of DNA loaded. TCR beta CDR3 sequences were amplified from genomic DNA using the immunoSEQ TCRb Assay kit according to manufacturer instructions. The KAPA Library Quantification Kit for Illumina platforms was used to quantify pooled libraries by qPCR. Sequencing of the pooled libraries was done on an Illumina NextSeq 500, with clustering at roughly 0.55-1.1 pM. The original pipeline was this. Analysis of the TCR data relied on immunoSEQ ANALYZER and the R LymphoSeq package. A rearrangement efficiency score was calculated as productive divided by the sum of productive and non-productive CDR3 sequences. Clonality was measured with the Gini coefficient and diversity with the Renyi index at alpha=1, compared pairwise between timepoints within each patient. In LymphoSeq, clonal relatedness was computed using an edit distance of 3, and repertoire similarity was computed using the Bhattacharyya coefficient. To classify response, a linear discriminant analysis based on week-3 changes in clonality and diversity was built using the R MASS and caret packages. In its TCRdb copy, this immuneACCESS table keeps in-frame sequences only and misses some clones. Where compared with another copy, unresolved V genes explain less than half of these, and the others have no known cause. That table is the source of V, J and clone size, and D and trimming were worked out from the DNA. The sample contains thousands of clones, approximately 91% of them found a single time. Jointly, the top ten make up 5% of the sample.

V is reduced by 0 bases and J by 13 bases, leaving a spacing of 11 bases between them. CDR1 and CDR2 were assigned from the germline V gene as SGHRS and YFSETQ. The CDR3 holds 12 amino acids from the cysteine to the phenylalanine. The only DNA kept is the CDR3, 36 bases in frame from the first base. What the time point label conveys for this sample: week 3, after first cycle of checkpoint inhibitor. Blood samples were taken at two points: before treatment (T0) and at week 3 (W3), which came after the first cycle of checkpoint blockade. Except for a couple of patients with rapid clinical progression, response was assessed 12 weeks after the first infusion by RECIST 1.1; disease control meant complete response, partial response or stable disease. Any patient who had received prior systemic cancer treatment, was on concomitant immunosuppressant therapy or had synchronous other active malignancies was excluded. Both bulk PBMC and plasma cell-free DNA were sequenced for TCR beta so that circulating cells and T cell turnover could be tracked. PBMC were isolated from blood with Lymphoprep and SepMate tubes, followed by red cell lysis. QIAamp DNA Blood Mini kits were used to extract DNA from PBMC and sorted T cell subsets.

Details on this clone: Its specific antigen is unknown. Base qualities are not provided; no much larger clone lies one nucleotide away.

Results the study describes overall, beyond this receptor: Whether the T cell clones driving repertoire changes were melanoma-specific or reflected general immune activation could not be determined in the study. The relatively small sample size was acknowledged as a potential limitation on generalization of the results. Unlike progressors, patients who went on to achieve disease control showed a bifurcated reorganization of the PBMC repertoire at W3, with either increased clonality or increased diversity.

The TCR was taken from a human donor with melanoma. The sequenced sample was blood, obtained from a patient treated with checkpoint blockade. The rearrangement combines TRBV5-1 with TRBJ2-1, with a weak D call of TRBD2 (5 bases match). The CDR3 region: CASSLVGSGQFF. DNA sequence: TGCGCCAGCAGCTTGGTGGGGAGCGGTCAGTTCTTC. Reference TRBV5-1 and TRBJ2-1 genes cover what lies past the CDR3, so the full variable domain is KAGVTQTPRYLIKTRGQQVTLSCSPISGHRSVSWYQQTPGQGLQFLFEYFSETQRNKGNFPGRFSGRQFSNSRSEMNVSTLELGDSALYLCASSLVGSGQFFGPGTRLTVL.